This TCR beta chain was obtained from a study of cytomegalovirus exposure and HLA in healthy donors. The CDR3 is 15 amino acids. Germline V gene sequence: CDR1 MNHNY, CDR2 SVGAGI (reference sequence). Trimming removed 6 bases from V and 4 bases from J; junction bases left unmatched: 7. Notes on the study in general: In a later analysis, around 18,000 TCR beta sequences were associated with HLA alleles at 0.05 false discovery rate. Accurate prediction of most subjects' HLA-A and HLA-B alleles from TCR beta sequences was reported. Sequence variants that were highly shared formed a cluster that was likely a sequencing artifact.

A remark on this clone: Its antigen remains unknown.

PCR was performed using 60 Vbeta and 13 Jbeta primers. Using immunoSEQ multiplex PCR, the repertoire was profiled, and TCRdb retains in-frame clones only, with some absent. The sample yields approximately 100,000 clones, around 64% seen once. The rearrangement links TRBV6-6 to TRBJ1-2; TRBD1 aligns across 11 bases. Sequences were obtained from PBMCs. The source of this sequence is a man aged 55 to 70 in good health and CMV-seronegative. The CDR3 DNA follows: TGTGCCAGCAGGGGGCGGACAGGGGGCTCCTATGGCTACACCTTC. This sequence encodes CASRGRTGGSYGYTF.